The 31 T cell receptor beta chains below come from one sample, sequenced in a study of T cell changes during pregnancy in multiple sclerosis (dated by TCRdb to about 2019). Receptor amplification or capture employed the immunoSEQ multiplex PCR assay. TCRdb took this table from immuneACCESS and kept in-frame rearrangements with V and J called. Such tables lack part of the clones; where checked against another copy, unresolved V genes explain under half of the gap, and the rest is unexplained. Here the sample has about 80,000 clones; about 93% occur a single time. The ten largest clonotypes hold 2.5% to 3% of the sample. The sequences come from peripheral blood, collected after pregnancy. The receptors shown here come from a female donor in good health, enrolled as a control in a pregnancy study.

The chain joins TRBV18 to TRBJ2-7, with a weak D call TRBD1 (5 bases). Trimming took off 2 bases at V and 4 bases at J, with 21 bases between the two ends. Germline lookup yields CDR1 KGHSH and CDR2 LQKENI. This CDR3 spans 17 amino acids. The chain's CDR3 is CASSPSQGLPMGYEQYF. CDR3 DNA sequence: TGTGCCAGCTCACCAAGCCAGGGCCTCCCGATGGGATACGAGCAGTACTTC.

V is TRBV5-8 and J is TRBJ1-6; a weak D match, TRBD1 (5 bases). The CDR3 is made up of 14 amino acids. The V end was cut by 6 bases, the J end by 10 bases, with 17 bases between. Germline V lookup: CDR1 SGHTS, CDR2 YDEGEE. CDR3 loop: CASIGGAGLSPLHF. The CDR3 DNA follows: TGTGCCAGCATCGGAGGGGCGGGTTTATCACCCCTCCACTTT.

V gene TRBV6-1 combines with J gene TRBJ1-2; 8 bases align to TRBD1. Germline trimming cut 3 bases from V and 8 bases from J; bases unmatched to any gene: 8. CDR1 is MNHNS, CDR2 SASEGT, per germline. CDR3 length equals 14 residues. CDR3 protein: CASSEPGGLRGYTF. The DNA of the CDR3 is TGTGCCAGCAGTGAGCCAGGGGGCTTGCGAGGCTACACCTTC.

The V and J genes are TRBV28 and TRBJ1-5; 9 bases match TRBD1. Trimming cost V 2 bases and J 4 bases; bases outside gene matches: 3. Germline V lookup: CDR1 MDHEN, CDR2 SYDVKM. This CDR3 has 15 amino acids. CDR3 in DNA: TGTGCCAGCAGTTTAGGGACAGGGCTTAATCAGCCCCAGCATTTT. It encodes CASSLGTGLNQPQHF.

CDR3 region: CASRTNWGPDTQYF. For the CDR3, the DNA is TGCGCCAGCAGGACGAACTGGGGCCCAGATACGCAGTATTTT. V usage is TRBV5-1 and J usage is TRBJ2-3; a possible D gene is TRBD1 (5 bases). CDR1 and CDR2 from the germline V gene are SGHRS and YFSETQ. CDR3 size: 14 residues. The V end lost 5 bases, the J end lost 4 bases, and 14 bases lay between the germline ends. The full variable domain, its missing parts supplied by reference TRBV5-1 and TRBJ2-3, is KAGVTQTPRYLIKTRGQQVTLSCSPISGHRSVSWYQQTPGQGLQFLFEYFSETQRNKGNFPGRFSGRQFSNSRSEMNVSTLELGDSALYLCASRTNWGPDTQYFGPGTRLTVL.

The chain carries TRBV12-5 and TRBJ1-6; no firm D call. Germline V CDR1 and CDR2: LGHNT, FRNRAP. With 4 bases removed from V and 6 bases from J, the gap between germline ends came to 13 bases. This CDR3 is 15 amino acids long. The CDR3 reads CASGSDWITNSPLHF. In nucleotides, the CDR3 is TGTGCTAGTGGTTCAGACTGGATTACTAATTCACCCCTCCACTTT.

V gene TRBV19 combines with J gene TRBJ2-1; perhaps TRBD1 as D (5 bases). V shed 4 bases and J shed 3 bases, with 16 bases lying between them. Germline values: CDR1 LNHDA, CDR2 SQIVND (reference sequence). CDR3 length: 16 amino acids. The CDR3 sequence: CASSTQGVPFYNEQFF. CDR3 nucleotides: TGTGCCAGTAGTACCCAAGGGGTTCCTTTCTACAATGAGCAGTTCTTC.

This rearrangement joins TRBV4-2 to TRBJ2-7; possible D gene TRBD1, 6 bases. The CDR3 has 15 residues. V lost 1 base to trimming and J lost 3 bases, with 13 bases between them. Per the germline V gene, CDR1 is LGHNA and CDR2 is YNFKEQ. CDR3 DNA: TGTGCCAGCAGCCAAGCACAGGGCGTAAACTACGAGCAGTACTTC. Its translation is CASSQAQGVNYEQYF.

CDR3 in DNA: TGCGCCAGCAGCGGGCGACAGGGGAGCTATGGCTACACCTTC. Its protein is CASSGRQGSYGYTF. The chain couples TRBV4-1 to TRBJ1-2; TRBD1 matches 8 bases. This CDR3 has 14 amino acids. Germline CDR1 and CDR2: MGHRA and YSYEKL. Losses at the gene ends were 5 bases for V and 4 bases for J; bases not matched to a gene: 6.

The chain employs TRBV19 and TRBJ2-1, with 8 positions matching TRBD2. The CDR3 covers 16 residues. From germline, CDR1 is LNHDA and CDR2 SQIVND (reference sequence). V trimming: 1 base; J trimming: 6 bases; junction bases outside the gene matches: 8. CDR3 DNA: TGTGCCAGTAGTATAGTCTCTCGGGGGGGCTTCAATGAGCAGTTCTTC. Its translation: CASSIVSRGGFNEQFF.

CDR3 bases: TGTGCCAGCAGCCCGAGGGGGATGGGTACCTCCTACGAGCAGTACTTC. This codes for CASSPRGMGTSYEQYF. The V and J genes are TRBV7-2 and TRBJ2-7; a possible D gene is TRBD1 (6 bases). V lost 5 bases, J lost 0 bases, and 17 bases lay in between. Germline values: CDR1 SGHTA, CDR2 FQGNSA. There are 16 residues in the CDR3.

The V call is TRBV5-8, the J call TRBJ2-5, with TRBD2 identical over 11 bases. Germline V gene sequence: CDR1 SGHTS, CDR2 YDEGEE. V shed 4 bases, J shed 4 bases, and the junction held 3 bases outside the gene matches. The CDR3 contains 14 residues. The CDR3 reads CASSRLAGGETQYF. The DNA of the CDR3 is TGTGCCAGCAGCCGCCTAGCGGGAGGAGAGACCCAGTACTTC.

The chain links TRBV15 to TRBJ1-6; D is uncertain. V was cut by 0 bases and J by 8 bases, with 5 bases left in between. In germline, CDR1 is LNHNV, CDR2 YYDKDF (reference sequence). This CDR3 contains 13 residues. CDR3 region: CATSRERDSPLHF. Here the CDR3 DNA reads TGTGCCACCAGCAGAGAGAGGGATTCACCCCTCCACTTT.

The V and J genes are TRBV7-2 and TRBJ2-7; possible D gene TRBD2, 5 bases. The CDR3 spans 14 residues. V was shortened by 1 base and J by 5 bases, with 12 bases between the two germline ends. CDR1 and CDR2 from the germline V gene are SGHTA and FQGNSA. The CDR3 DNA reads TGTGCCAGCAGCTTAGACTGGACTGCTAACGAGCAGTACTTC. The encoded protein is CASSLDWTANEQYF.

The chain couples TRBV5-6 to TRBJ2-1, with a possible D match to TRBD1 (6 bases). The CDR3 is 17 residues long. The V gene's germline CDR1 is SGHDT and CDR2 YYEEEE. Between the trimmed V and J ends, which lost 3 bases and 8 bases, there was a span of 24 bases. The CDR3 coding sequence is TGTGCCAGCAGCTCGCCAGGACAGTCGACTTGGGGAGATGAGCAGTTCTTC. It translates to CASSSPGQSTWGDEQFF.

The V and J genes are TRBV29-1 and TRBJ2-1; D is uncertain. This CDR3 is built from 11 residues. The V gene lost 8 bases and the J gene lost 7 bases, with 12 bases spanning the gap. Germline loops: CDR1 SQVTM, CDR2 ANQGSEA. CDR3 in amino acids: CSTGPRNEQFF. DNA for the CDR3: TGCAGCACGGGTCCCCGGAATGAGCAGTTCTTC.

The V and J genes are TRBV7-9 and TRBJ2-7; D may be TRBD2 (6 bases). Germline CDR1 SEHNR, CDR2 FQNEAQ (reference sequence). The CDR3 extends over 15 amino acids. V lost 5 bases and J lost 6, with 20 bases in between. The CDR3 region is CASSHGRGIWSEQYF. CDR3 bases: TGTGCCAGCAGCCACGGCCGCGGGATATGGAGCGAGCAGTACTTC.

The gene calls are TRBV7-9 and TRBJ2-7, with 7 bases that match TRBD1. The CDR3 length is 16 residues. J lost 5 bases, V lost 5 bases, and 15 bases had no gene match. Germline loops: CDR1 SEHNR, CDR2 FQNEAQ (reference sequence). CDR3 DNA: TGTGCCAGCAGCGGTGGCACAGGGGCCCCCGGGAACGAGCAGTACTTC. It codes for CASSGGTGAPGNEQYF.

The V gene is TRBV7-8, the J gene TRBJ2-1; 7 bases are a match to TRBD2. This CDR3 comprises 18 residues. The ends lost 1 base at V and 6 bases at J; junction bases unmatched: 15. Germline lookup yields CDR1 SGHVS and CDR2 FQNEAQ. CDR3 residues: CASSLVAASGHKANEQFF. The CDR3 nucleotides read TGTGCCAGCAGCTTAGTTGCGGCTAGCGGCCATAAAGCCAATGAGCAGTTCTTC.

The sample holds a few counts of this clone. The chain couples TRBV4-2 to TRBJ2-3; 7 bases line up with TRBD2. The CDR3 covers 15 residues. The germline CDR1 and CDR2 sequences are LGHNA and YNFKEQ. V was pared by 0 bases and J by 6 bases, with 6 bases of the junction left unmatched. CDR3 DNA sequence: TGTGCCAGCAGCCAAGATGCGGGGGACGAGGATACGCAGTATTTT. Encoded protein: CASSQDAGDEDTQYF.

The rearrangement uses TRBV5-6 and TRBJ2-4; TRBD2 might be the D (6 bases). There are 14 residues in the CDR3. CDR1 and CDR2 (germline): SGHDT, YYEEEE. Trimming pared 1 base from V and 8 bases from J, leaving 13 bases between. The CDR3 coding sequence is TGTGCCAGCAGCTTGACGGGAGCAGCCGACATTCAGTACTTC. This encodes CASSLTGAADIQYF.

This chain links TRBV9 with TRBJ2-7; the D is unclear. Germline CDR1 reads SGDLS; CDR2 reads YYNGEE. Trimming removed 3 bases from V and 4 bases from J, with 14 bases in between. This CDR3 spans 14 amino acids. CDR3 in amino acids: CASSEGISGYEQYF. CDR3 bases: TGTGCCAGCAGCGAAGGCATATCGGGTTACGAGCAGTACTTC.

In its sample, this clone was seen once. The CDR3: CASSQVGQEGRVNTEAFF. The CDR3 DNA is TGTGCCAGCAGCCAAGTTGGACAGGAAGGACGCGTGAACACTGAAGCTTTCTTT. This sequence joins TRBV4-2 and TRBJ1-1; the match to TRBD1 covers 7 bases. The ends lost 1 base at V and 0 bases at J; junction bases unmatched: 11. This CDR3 has 18 residues. Germline V gives CDR1 LGHNA, CDR2 YNFKEQ.

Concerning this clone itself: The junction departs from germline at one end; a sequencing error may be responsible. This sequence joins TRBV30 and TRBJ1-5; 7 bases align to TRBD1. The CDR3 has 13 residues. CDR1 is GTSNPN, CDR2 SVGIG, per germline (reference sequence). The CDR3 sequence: CAWGVQGGQPRHF. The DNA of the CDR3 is TGTGCCTGGGGGGTTCAGGGGGGACAGCCCCGGCATTTT.

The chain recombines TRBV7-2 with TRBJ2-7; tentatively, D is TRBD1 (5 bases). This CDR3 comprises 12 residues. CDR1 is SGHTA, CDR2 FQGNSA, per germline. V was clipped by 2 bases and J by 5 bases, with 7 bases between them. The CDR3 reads CASSLQGNEQYF. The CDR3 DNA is TGTGCCAGCAGCTTACAGGGCAACGAGCAGTACTTC.

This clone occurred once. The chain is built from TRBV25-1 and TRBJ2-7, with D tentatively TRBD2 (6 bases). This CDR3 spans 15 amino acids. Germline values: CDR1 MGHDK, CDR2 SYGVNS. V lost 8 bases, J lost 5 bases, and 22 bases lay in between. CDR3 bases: TGTGCCAGCGGGATACGCGGGACGGCCGTCGACGAGCAGTACTTC. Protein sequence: CASGIRGTAVDEQYF.

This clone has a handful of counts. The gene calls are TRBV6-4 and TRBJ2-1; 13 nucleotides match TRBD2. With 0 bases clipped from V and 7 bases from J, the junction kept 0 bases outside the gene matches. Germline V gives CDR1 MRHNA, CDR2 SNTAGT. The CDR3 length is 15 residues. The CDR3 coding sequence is TGTGCCAGCAGTGACTCACTAGCGGGGGGGAATGAGCAGTTCTTC. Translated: CASSDSLAGGNEQFF.

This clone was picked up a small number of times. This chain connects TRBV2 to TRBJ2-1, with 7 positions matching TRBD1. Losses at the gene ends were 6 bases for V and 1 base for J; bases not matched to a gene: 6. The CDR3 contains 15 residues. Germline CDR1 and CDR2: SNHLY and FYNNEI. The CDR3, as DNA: TGTGCCAGCAGGAAGGGGACAGCATCCTACAATGAGCAGTTCTTC. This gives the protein CASRKGTASYNEQFF.

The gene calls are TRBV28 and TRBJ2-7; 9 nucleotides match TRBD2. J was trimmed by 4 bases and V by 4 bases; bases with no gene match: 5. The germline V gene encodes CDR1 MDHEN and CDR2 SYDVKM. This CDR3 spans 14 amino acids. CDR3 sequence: CASSSPSGEYEQYF. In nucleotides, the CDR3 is TGTGCCAGCAGTTCCCCTAGCGGGGAGTACGAGCAGTACTTC.

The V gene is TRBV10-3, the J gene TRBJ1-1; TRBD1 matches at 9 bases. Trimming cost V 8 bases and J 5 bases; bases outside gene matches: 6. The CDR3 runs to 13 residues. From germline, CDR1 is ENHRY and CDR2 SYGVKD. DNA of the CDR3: TGTGCCATCGGCTGGACAGGGGAGACTGAAGCTTTCTTT. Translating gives CAIGWTGETEAFF.

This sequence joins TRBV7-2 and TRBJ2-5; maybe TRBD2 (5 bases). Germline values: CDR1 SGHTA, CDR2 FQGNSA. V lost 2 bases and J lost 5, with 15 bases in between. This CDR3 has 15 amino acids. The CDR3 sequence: CASSLTSAGWETQYF. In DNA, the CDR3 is TGTGCCAGCAGCTTAACCTCGGCGGGTTGGGAGACCCAGTACTTC.